This T cell receptor (beta chain) is from a study of shared clonotypes between healthy human individuals. The CDR3 extends over 16 amino acids. The germline gives CDR1 SEHNR, CDR2 FQNEAQ (reference sequence). V was pared by 4 bases and J by 1 base, with 16 bases between. Sequencing was performed with immunoSEQ multiplex PCR; in TCRdb, only in-frame clones are kept and a portion is missing. The repertoire holds roughly 590,000 clones, with around 95% as singletons. Naive CD8 cells lacked CD45RO and underwent positive selection for CCR7, leaving out terminally differentiated effector memory CD45RA+ cells.

The chain uses TRBV7-9 and TRBJ1-1, with no clear D. The sample comprised naive CD8+ T cells sorted from blood. The receptor was derived from a woman younger than 45 in good health. CDR3 amino acids: CASSSSRTIGNTEAFF. The CDR3 DNA reads TGTGCCAGCAGCTCTAGCCGGACGATCGGGAACACTGAAGCTTTCTTT.